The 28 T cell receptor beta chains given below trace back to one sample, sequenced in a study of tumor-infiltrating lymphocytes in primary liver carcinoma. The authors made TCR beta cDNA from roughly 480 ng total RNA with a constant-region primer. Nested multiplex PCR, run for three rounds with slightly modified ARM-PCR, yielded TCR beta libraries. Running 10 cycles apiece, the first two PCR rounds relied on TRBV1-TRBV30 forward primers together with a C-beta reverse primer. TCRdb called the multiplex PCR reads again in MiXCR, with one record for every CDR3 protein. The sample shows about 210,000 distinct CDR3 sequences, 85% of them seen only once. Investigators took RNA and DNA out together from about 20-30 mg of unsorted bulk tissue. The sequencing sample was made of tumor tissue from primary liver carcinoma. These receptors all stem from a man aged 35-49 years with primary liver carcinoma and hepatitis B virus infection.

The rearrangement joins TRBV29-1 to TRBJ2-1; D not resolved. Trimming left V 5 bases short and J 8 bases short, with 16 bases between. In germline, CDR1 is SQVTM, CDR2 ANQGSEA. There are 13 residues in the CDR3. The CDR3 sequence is CSVLASSGHEQFF. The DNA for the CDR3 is TGCAGCGTTCTGGCATCGTCTGGGCATGAGCAGTTCTTC.

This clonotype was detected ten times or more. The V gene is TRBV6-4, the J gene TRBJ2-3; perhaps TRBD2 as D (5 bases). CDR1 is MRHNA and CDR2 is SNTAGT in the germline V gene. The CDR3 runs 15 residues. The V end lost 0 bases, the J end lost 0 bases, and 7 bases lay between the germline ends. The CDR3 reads CASSDSAGSTDTQYF. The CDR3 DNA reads TGTGCCAGCAGTGACTCCGCGGGCAGCACAGATACGCAGTATTTT.

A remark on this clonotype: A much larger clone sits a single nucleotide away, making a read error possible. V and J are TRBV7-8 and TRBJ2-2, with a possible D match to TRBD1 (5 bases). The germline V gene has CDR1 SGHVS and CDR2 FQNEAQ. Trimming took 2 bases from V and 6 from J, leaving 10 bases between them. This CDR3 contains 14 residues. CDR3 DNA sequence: TGTGCCAGCAGCTTATTAATACAGGCCGGGGAGCTGTTTTTT. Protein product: CASSLLIQAGELFF.

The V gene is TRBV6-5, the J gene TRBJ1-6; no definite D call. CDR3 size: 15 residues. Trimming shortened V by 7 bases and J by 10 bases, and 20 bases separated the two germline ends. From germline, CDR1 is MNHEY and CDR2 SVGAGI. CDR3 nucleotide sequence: TGTGCCAGCAATAAAACCCTTAGAAAGGACTCACCCCTCCACTTT. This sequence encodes CASNKTLRKDSPLHF.

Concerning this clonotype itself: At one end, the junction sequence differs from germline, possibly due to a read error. The CDR3 nucleotides read TGCGCCAGCAGCCTCGGGACAGGGGTCCTGAACACTGAAGCTTTCTTC. Amino acid sequence: CASSLGTGVLNTEAFF. The chain joins TRBV4-1 to TRBJ1-1, with 10 bases that match TRBD1. The CDR3 spans 16 residues. Per the germline V gene, CDR1 is MGHRA and CDR2 is YSYEKL.

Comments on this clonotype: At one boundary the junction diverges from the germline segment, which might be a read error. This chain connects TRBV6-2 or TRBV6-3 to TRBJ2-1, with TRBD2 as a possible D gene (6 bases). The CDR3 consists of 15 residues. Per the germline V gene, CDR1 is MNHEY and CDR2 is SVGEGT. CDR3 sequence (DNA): TGTGCCAGCACGAAAGAGGCGGGAATCTACAATGATCAGTTCTTC. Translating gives CASTKEAGIYNDQFF.

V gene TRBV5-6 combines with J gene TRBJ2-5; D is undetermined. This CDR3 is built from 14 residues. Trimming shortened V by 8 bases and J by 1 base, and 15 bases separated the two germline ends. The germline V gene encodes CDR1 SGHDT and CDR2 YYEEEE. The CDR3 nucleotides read TGTGCCAGGAGGTTAGAGGCTAGCCAAGAGACCCAGTACTTC. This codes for CARRLEASQETQYF.

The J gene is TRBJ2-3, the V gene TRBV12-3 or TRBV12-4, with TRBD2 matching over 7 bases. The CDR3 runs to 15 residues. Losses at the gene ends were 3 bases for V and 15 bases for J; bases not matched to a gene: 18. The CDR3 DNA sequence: TGTGCCAGCAGTTTGAGAGGGAGGGTACGAGAGACACACTATTTT. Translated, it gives CASSLRGRVRETHYF.

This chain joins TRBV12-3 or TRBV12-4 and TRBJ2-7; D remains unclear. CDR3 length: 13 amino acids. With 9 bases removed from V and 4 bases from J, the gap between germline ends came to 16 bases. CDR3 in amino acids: CASKVGIRYEQYF. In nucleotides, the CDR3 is TGTGCCAGTAAAGTGGGGATTAGGTACGAGCAGTACTTC.

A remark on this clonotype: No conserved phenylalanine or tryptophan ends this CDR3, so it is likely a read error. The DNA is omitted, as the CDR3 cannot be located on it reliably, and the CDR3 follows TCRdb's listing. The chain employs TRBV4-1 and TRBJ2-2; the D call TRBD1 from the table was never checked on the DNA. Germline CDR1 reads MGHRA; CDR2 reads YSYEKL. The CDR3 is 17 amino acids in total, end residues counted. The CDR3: CASSPQTGVLNIGEMFL.

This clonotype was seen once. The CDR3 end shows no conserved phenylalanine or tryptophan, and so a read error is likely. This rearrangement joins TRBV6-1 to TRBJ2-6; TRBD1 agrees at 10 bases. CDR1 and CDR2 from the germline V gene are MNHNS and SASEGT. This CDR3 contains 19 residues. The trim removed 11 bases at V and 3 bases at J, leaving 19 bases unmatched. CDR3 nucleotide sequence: TGTGCCGGGAGTGCACTCTGGGACAGGGGAGTAGGTGGGGCCAACGTCCTGACTTCC. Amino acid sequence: CAGSALWDRGVGGANVLTS.

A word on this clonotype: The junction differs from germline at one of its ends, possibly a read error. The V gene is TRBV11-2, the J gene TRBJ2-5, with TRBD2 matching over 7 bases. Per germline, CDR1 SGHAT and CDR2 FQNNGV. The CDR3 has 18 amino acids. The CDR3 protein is CASSPSSVQGNGREPQYF. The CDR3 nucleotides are TGTGCTAGCAGCCCTAGCTCAGTCCAGGGTAATGGGCGGGAGCCCCAGTACTTC.

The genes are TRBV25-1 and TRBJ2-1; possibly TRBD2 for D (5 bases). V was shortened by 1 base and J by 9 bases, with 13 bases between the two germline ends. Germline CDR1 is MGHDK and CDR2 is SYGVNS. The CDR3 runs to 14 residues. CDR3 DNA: TGTGCCAGCAGTGAATTGGGGAGTCAGAGTGAGCAGTTCTTC. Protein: CASSELGSQSEQFF.

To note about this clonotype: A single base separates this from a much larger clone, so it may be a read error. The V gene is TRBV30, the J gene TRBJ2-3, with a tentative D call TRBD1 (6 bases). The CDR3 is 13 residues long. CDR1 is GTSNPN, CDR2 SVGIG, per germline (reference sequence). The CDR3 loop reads CAWRGASTGTQYF. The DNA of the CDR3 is TGTGCCTGGAGGGGGGCAAGCACAGGTACGCAGTATTTT. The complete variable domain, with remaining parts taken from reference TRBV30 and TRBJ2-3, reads SQTIHQWPATLVQPVGSPLSLECTVEGTSNPNLYWYRQAAGRGLQLLFYSVGIGQISSEVPQNLSASRPQDRQFILSSKKLLLSDSGFYLCAWRGASTGTQYFGPGTRLTVL.

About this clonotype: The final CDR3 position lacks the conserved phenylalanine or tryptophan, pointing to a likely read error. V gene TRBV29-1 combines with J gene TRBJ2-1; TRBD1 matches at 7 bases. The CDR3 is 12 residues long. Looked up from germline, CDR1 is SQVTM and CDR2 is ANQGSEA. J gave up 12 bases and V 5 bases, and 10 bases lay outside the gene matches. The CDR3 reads CSVKIQGQLQFL. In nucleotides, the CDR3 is TGCAGCGTTAAAATCCAGGGACAGTTGCAGTTCCTC.

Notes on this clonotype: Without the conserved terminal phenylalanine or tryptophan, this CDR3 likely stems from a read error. The CDR3 DNA is TGTGTCACCAGTGAATATTCTACGACTAGCTCCTACAATGAGCAGTTCTTA. Protein: CVTSEYSTTSSYNEQFL. The chain recombines TRBV24-1 with TRBJ2-1; D is possibly TRBD2 (6 bases). From germline, CDR1 is KGHDR and CDR2 SFDVKD. CDR3 length equals 17 residues.

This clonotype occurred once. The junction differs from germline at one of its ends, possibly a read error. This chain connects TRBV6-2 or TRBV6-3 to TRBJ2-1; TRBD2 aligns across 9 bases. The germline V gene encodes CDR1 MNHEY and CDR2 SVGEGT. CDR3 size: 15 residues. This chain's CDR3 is CTSIPGTSFRNEQFF. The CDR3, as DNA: TGTACCAGCATCCCTGGGACTAGCTTCCGCAATGAGCAGTTCTTC.

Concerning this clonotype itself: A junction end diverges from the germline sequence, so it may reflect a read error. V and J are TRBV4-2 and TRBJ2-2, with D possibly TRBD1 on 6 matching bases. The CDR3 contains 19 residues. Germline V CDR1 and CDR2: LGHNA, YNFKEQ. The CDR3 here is CASGQDNGQSLLNTGELFF. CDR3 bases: TGTGCCAGCGGCCAAGATAATGGACAGTCCCTTCTGAACACCGGGGAGCTGTTTTTC.

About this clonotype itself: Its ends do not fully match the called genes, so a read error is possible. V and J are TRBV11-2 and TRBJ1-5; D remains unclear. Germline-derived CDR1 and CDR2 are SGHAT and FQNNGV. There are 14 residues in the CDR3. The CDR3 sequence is CASSSQDPNQLQHF. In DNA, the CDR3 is TGTGCCAGCAGCTCCCAGGACCCCAATCAGCTCCAGCATTTT.

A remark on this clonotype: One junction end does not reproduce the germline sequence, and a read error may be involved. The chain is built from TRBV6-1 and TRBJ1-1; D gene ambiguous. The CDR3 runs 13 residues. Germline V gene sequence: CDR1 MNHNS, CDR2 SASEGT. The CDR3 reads CACSERREAEAFF. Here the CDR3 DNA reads TGTGCCTGCAGTGAAAGACGGGAAGCTGAAGCTTTCTTT.

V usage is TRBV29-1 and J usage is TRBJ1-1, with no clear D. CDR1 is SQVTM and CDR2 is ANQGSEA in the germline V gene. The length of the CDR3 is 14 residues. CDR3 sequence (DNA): TGCAACGTCCAACGCCGTGGGTGGAACACTGAAGCTTTCTTT. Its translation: CNVQRRGWNTEAFF.

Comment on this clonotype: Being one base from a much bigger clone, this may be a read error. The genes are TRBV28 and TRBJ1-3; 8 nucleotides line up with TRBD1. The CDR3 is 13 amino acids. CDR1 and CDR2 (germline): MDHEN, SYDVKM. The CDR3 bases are TGTGCCAGCAGGCTCGACAGGGGAAACAGCATATATTTT. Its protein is CASRLDRGNSIYF. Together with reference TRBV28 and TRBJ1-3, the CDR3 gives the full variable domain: DVKVTQSSRYLVKRTGEKVFLECVQDMDHENMFWYRQDPGLGLRLIYFSYDVKMKEKGDIPEGYSVSREKKERFSLILESASTNQTSMYLCASRLDRGNSIYFGEGSWLTVV.

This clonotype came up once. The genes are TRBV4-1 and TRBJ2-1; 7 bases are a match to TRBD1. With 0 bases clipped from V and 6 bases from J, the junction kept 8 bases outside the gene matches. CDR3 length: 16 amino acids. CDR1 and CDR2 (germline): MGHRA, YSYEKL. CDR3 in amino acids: CASSQEATTGFNEQFF. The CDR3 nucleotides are TGCGCCAGCAGCCAAGAGGCCACGACAGGGTTCAATGAGCAGTTCTTC.

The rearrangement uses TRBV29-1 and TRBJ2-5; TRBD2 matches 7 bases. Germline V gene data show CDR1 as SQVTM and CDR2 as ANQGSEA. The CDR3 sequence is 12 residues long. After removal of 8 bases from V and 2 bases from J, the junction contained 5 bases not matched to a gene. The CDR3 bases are TGCAGCACGCTACTAGCGCAAGAGACCCAGTACTTC. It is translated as CSTLLAQETQYF.

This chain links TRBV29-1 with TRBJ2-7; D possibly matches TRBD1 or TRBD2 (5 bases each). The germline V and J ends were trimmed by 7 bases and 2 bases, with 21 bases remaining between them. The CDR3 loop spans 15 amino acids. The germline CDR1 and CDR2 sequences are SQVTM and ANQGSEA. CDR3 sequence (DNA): TGCAGCGCCATGACATCTGGGACCACTCCCTACGAGCAGTACTTC. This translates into CSAMTSGTTPYEQYF.

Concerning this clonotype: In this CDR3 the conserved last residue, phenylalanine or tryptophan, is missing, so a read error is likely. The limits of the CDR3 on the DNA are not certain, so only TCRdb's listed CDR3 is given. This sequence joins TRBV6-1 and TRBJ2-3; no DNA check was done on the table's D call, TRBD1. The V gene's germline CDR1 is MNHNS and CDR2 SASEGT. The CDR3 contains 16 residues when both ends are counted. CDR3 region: CASSEIGGHYTDTEYL.

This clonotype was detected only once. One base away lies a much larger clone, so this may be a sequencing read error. CDR3 amino acids: CASSETSLAGELFF. The CDR3, as DNA: TGTGCCAGCAGTGAGACTAGTTTGGCCGGGGAGCTGTTTTTT. This chain links TRBV6-4 with TRBJ2-2, with D possibly being TRBD2 (6 bases). Deletions cut 3 bases from V and 6 bases from J, with 11 bases between. The length of the CDR3 is 14 residues. CDR1 is MRHNA, CDR2 SNTAGT, per germline.

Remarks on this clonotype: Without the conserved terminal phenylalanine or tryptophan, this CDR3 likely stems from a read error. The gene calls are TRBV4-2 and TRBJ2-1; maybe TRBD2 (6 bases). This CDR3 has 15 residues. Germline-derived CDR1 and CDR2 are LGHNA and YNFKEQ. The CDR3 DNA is TGTGCCAGCAACCAAGATTGGACTACAGGCGGTGAGCAGTTCTCC. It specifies CASNQDWTTGGEQFS.